One sample yielded the 17 T cell receptor beta chains listed below, sequenced in a study of T-cell reconstitution after alpha-beta-depleted transplantation in children. Unique molecular identifiers were used to barcode this TCRbeta library. Using its own MiXCR run on the PCR reads, TCRdb lists one record per CDR3 protein. The table lists 84,000 or so distinct CDR3 sequences, about 16% of them singletons. Sequenced here: PBMCs, mostly from graft donor cells, sampled 180 days after TCRalphabeta/CD19-depleted stem cell transplant. The origin of the receptors is a male patient between 2 and 10 years old who had a stem cell transplant for acute lymphoblastic leukemia, so the T cells may come from the graft donor.

V is TRBV20-1 and J is TRBJ2-3, with 7 bases that match TRBD1. There are 15 residues in the CDR3. V shed 0 bases and J 0 bases; nucleotides not matched to a gene: 3. Germline V gene sequence: CDR1 DFQATT, CDR2 SNEGSKA (reference sequence). The DNA for the CDR3 is TGCAGTGCTAGAGAAGGGACAGATAGCACAGATACGCAGTATTTT. Translated: CSAREGTDSTDTQYF.

V and J are TRBV12-3 or TRBV12-4 and TRBJ2-5; D gene uncertain. This CDR3 spans 13 amino acids. Between the trimmed V and J ends, which lost 3 bases and 5 bases, there was a span of 10 bases. The CDR3 DNA reads TGTGCCAGCAGTTTGGGGATTCTGGAGACCCAGTACTTC. This codes for CASSLGILETQYF.

This clonotype was observed at least ten times. V usage is TRBV7-6 and J usage is TRBJ2-7, with 15 bases aligning to TRBD2. CDR3 length: 16 amino acids. Germline-derived CDR1 and CDR2 are SGHVS and FNYEAQ. Losses at the gene ends were 4 bases for V and 2 bases for J; bases not matched to a gene: 3. The CDR3 region is CASSSGLAGGAYEQYF. CDR3 coding DNA: TGTGCCAGCAGCTCAGGACTAGCGGGGGGGGCCTACGAGCAGTACTTC. Filled out from reference TRBV7-6 and TRBJ2-7, the complete variable domain reads GAGVSQSPRYKVTKRGQDVALRCDPISGHVSLYWYRQALGQGPEFLTYFNYEAQQDKSGLPNDRFSAERPEGSISTLTIQRTEQRDSAMYRCASSSGLAGGAYEQYFGPGTRLTVT.

This clonotype was observed many times. The chain recombines TRBV6-1 with TRBJ1-2; no firm D call. Trimming removed 2 bases at V and 3 bases at J, with 10 bases between. From germline, CDR1 is MNHNS and CDR2 SASEGT. The CDR3 has 14 amino acids. CDR3 protein: CASSEMAADYGYTF. The CDR3, as DNA: TGTGCCAGCAGTGAAATGGCGGCGGACTATGGCTACACCTTC.

V usage is TRBV20-1 and J usage is TRBJ2-4, with 9 bases fitting TRBD1. The V and J ends lost 3 bases and 4 bases, in that order; junction bases with no gene match: 10. The CDR3 is 16 amino acids. CDR1 is DFQATT and CDR2 is SNEGSKA in the germline V gene (reference sequence). The DNA for the CDR3 is TGCAGTGCTAGCCTTCAAACAGGGGGCGCGAAAAACATTCAGTACTTC. This translates into CSASLQTGGAKNIQYF.

In this sample, this clonotype turned up a few times. This chain joins TRBV7-6 and TRBJ2-1; 12 nucleotides match TRBD2. Germline V gene data show CDR1 as SGHVS and CDR2 as FNYEAQ. The ends lost 3 bases at V and 6 bases at J; junction bases unmatched: 9. This CDR3 region has 17 residues. As DNA, the CDR3 is TGTGCCAGCAGCTTGGAACTAGCGGGGGGCGGTTTCAATGAGCAGTTCTTC. It codes for CASSLELAGGGFNEQFF.

The J gene is TRBJ2-2, the V gene TRBV5-1, with 7 nucleotides matching TRBD2. The J segment lost 0 bases and the V segment lost 4 bases, leaving 9 bases of the junction unmatched. Germline assignment: CDR1 SGHRS and CDR2 YFSETQ. The CDR3 runs to 17 residues. This CDR3 reads CASSIREGTTNTGELFF. CDR3 nucleotide sequence: TGCGCCAGCAGCATAAGGGAGGGGACGACGAACACCGGGGAGCTGTTTTTT. The whole variable domain, remainder taken from reference TRBV5-1 and TRBJ2-2, is KAGVTQTPRYLIKTRGQQVTLSCSPISGHRSVSWYQQTPGQGLQFLFEYFSETQRNKGNFPGRFSGRQFSNSRSEMNVSTLELGDSALYLCASSIREGTTNTGELFFGEGSRLTVL.

As to this clonotype: Mismatch with germline at one junction end may stem from a read error. The rearrangement links TRBV4-3 to TRBJ2-1, with D maybe TRBD2 (5 bases). Germline loops: CDR1 LGHNA, CDR2 YSLEER. The CDR3 runs 14 residues. The CDR3 DNA reads as TGCGCCAGCAGCGGACGGGGAAACGGCAATGAGCAGTCCTTC. Encoded protein: CASSGRGNGNEQSF.

In this sample, this clonotype turned up a few times. The chain carries TRBV6-5 and TRBJ1-2; TRBD1 matches at 7 bases. The CDR3 totals 17 residues. Germline V lookup: CDR1 MNHEY, CDR2 SVGAGI. V lost 0 bases to trimming and J lost 4 bases; unmatched junction nucleotides: 11. CDR3 nucleotide sequence: TGTGCCAGCAGTTACTCACAGGGGATTGGTTCCCCCTATGGCTACACCTTC. Protein: CASSYSQGIGSPYGYTF.

Many counts were recorded for this clonotype. The chain uses TRBV20-1 and TRBJ1-5; 7 positions agree with TRBD1. V was pared by 4 bases and J by 8 bases, with 14 bases of the junction left unmatched. Germline assignment: CDR1 DFQATT and CDR2 SNEGSKA (reference sequence). This CDR3 region has 15 residues. CDR3: CSAKGTVTGGKPQHF. CDR3 in DNA: TGCAGTGCTAAGGGGACAGTCACCGGAGGAAAGCCCCAGCATTTT.

This clonotype came up a few times. The chain combines TRBV7-9 with TRBJ2-7; D is perhaps TRBD1 (5 bases). Trimming removed 5 bases at V and 7 bases at J, with 15 bases between. Germline V gene data show CDR1 as SEHNR and CDR2 as FQNEAQ (reference sequence). The CDR3 consists of 13 residues. DNA for the CDR3: TGTGCCAGCAGCCTCAGTTGGGGCGGTGAGCAGTACTTC. It is translated as CASSLSWGGEQYF.

The chain joins TRBV20-1 to TRBJ1-2; possibly TRBD1 for D (5 bases). The germline gives CDR1 DFQATT, CDR2 SNEGSKA (reference sequence). This CDR3 contains 15 residues. V lost 5 bases to trimming and J lost 4 bases, with 20 bases between them. In DNA, the CDR3 is TGCAGTGCTCCAGAGGGAGGGGATTCAGGCTATGGCTACACCTTC. This codes for CSAPEGGDSGYGYTF.

The genes are TRBV20-1 and TRBJ2-2; D uncertain. The CDR3 covers 13 residues. The germline CDR1 and CDR2 sequences are DFQATT and SNEGSKA (reference sequence). V was cut by 2 bases and J by 6 bases, with 10 bases left in between. The DNA of the CDR3 is TGCAGTGCTAGATATTCGGAGTCCGGGGAGCTGTTTTTT. This encodes CSARYSESGELFF.

This clonotype was detected a few times. This chain connects TRBV5-1 to TRBJ2-1; D remains ambiguous. The CDR3 runs to 12 residues. The germline CDR1 and CDR2 sequences are SGHRS and YFSETQ. V shed 0 bases and J shed 15 bases, with 13 bases lying between them. CDR3 in DNA: TGCGCCAGCAGCTTGGAGGGCAGGATGAGGTTCTTC. Protein: CASSLEGRMRFF.

The rearrangement joins TRBV18 to TRBJ2-7, with D maybe TRBD1 (5 bases). Germline V lookup: CDR1 KGHSH, CDR2 LQKENI. This CDR3 is 13 amino acids long. The ends were cut back, 3 bases at V and 3 bases at J, with 9 bases in the middle. CDR3 sequence reads: CASSPDSYYEQYF. The CDR3 region has the DNA TGTGCCAGCTCACCCGACAGTTACTACGAGCAGTACTTC.

The gene calls are TRBV20-1 and TRBJ2-2; weak D call: TRBD1 (5 bases). CDR3 size: 15 residues. Germline V CDR1 and CDR2: DFQATT, SNEGSKA (reference sequence). Trimming shortened V by 3 bases and J by 2 bases, and 13 bases separated the two germline ends. CDR3 in DNA: TGCAGTGCTAGTGTTAGGGGCCAAAACACCGGGGAGCTGTTTTTT. It yields the protein CSASVRGQNTGELFF.

In this sample, this clonotype turned up a few times. The V gene is TRBV5-6, the J gene TRBJ2-7; TRBD1 is a possible D gene (7 bases). In germline, CDR1 is SGHDT, CDR2 YYEEEE. CDR3 size: 14 residues. V gave up 2 bases and J gave up 4 bases, with 13 bases separating them. The CDR3 sequence is CASSFFRGRYEQYF. CDR3 in DNA: TGTGCCAGCAGCTTTTTCAGGGGGAGGTACGAGCAGTACTTC.